The 11 T cell receptor beta chains below all came from one sample that was sequenced in a study of blood T cell repertoires in COVID-19. Clones were sequenced by immunoSEQ multiplex PCR, and TCRdb holds only the in-frame ones, with some missing. The profile shows fewer than 500,000 clones, around 87% of them singletons. Sequenced: PBMCs or T cells enriched from blood (not recorded which). The source is a young man who had recovered from COVID-19.

The chain uses TRBV7-8 and TRBJ2-5; 11 positions agree with TRBD2. The CDR3 runs 14 residues. V lost 7 bases to trimming and J lost 4 bases; unmatched junction nucleotides: 5. CDR1 SGHVS and CDR2 FQNEAQ come from the germline V gene. The CDR3 sequence is CASTELAGAETQYF. CDR3 bases: TGTGCCAGCACCGAACTAGCGGGGGCAGAGACCCAGTACTTC.

The chain links TRBV10-3 to TRBJ2-7; 7 bases are shared with TRBD1. V lost 4 bases to trimming and J lost 1 base; unmatched junction nucleotides: 4. Germline V CDR1 and CDR2: ENHRY, SYGVKD. This CDR3 comprises 14 residues. CDR3 nucleotide sequence: TGTGCCATCAGTGTAGGACAGGAATCCTACGAGCAGTACTTC. Translation gives CAISVGQESYEQYF.

The chain carries TRBV28 and TRBJ2-5; 8 bases match TRBD1. V dropped 5 bases and J dropped 5; count of bases not matched to a gene: 7. The germline gives CDR1 MDHEN, CDR2 SYDVKM. This CDR3 has 14 residues. The CDR3 sequence: CASSPRTGFETQYF. CDR3 nucleotide sequence: TGTGCCAGCAGTCCAAGGACAGGGTTCGAGACCCAGTACTTC.

This chain links TRBV27 with TRBJ2-6, with 7 nucleotides matching TRBD2. Germline values: CDR1 MNHEY, CDR2 SMNVEV (reference sequence). V was pared by 2 bases and J by 0 bases, with 4 bases of the junction left unmatched. The CDR3 has 17 residues. The CDR3 region has the DNA TGTGCCAGCAGTTTAACGGGGGGAACCTCTGGGGCCAACGTCCTGACTTTC. It codes for CASSLTGGTSGANVLTF.

The chain carries TRBV5-4 and TRBJ1-3, with 7 nucleotides matching TRBD1. The CDR3 has 12 residues. CDR1 and CDR2 from the germline V gene are SGHNT and YYREEE (reference sequence). With 8 bases clipped from V and 3 bases from J, the junction kept 2 bases outside the gene matches. CDR3 residues: CASQGVGNTIYF. The CDR3 nucleotides read TGTGCCAGTCAGGGGGTTGGAAACACCATATATTTT.

This chain links TRBV6-5 with TRBJ2-7, with a possible D match to TRBD1 (6 bases). The V and J ends lost 9 bases and 4 bases respectively, with 16 bases between them. The length of the CDR3 is 13 residues. Germline loops: CDR1 MNHEY, CDR2 SVGAGI. The CDR3 bases are TGTGCCAGTGAAACAGGGACCTCGTACGAGCAGTACTTC. Protein: CASETGTSYEQYF.

The V call is TRBV10-2, the J call TRBJ2-7, with D perhaps TRBD2 (5 bases). This CDR3 region has 14 residues. Germline assignment: CDR1 WSHSY and CDR2 SAAADI. Trimming took 1 base from V and 1 from J, leaving 8 bases between them. CDR3 bases: TGCGCCAGCAGTGAGTACGGGGTATCCTACGAGCAGTACTTC. Protein: CASSEYGVSYEQYF.

This chain joins TRBV18 and TRBJ1-1; D unclear. This CDR3 is 13 amino acids long. The germline CDR1 and CDR2 sequences are KGHSH and LQKENI. Trimming removed 6 bases at V and 2 bases at J, with 10 bases between. CDR3: CASSDSGNTEAFF. The CDR3 DNA reads as TGTGCCAGCTCGGATTCGGGAAACACTGAAGCTTTCTTT.

The genes are TRBV5-6 and TRBJ1-2, with no clear D. Trimming pared 8 bases from V and 4 bases from J, leaving 6 bases between. This CDR3 comprises 10 residues. Germline lookup yields CDR1 SGHDT and CDR2 YYEEEE. This CDR3 is CARGSYGYTF. The CDR3 DNA is TGTGCCAGAGGGAGCTATGGCTACACCTTC.

The rearrangement links TRBV7-9 to TRBJ1-1; D is unresolved. This CDR3 comprises 14 residues. Trimming took 4 bases from V and 0 from J, leaving 9 bases between them. Germline V gene sequence: CDR1 SEHNR, CDR2 FQNEAQ (reference sequence). CDR3 protein: CASSSVGLNTEAFF. The CDR3 bases are TGTGCCAGCAGCTCGGTCGGGTTGAACACTGAAGCTTTCTTT.

V and J are TRBV7-9 and TRBJ1-1; unclear D gene. CDR3 size: 13 residues. Per the germline V gene, CDR1 is SEHNR and CDR2 is FQNEAQ (reference sequence). The germline V and J ends were trimmed by 5 bases and 4 bases, with 11 bases remaining between them. CDR3 in amino acids: CASSQFSGTEAFF. The CDR3 DNA reads as TGTGCCAGCAGCCAATTTAGTGGCACTGAAGCTTTCTTT.